Sequencing of this TCR beta chain was carried out in a study of cytomegalovirus exposure and HLA in healthy donors. General study results and limits: Based on reports, TCR beta sequences accurately predicted HLA-A and HLA-B alleles for most subjects. Some TCR beta chains (around 180 of them) were listed as cytomegalovirus-associated.

From germline, CDR1 is DFQATT and CDR2 SNEGSKA (reference sequence). Trimming removed 5 bases from V and 6 bases from J, with 8 bases in between. The CDR3 covers 11 residues. A remark on this clone: Its antigen is not identified.

With 60 Vbeta and 13 Jbeta primers, the PCR was carried out. TCRdb's copy holds only in-frame clones and misses some; the assay was immunoSEQ multiplex PCR. The sample contains about 210,000 clones, approximately 84% of which appear only once. This sequence joins TRBV20-1 and TRBJ2-4; the D gene is possibly TRBD2 (6 bases). The sequencing input was PBMCs. The clonotype was recovered from a girl aged 2 to 10 in good health and CMV-seronegative. The CDR3 region has the DNA TGCAGTGCTCAAGCGGGAAACATTCAGTACTTC. It is translated as CSAQAGNIQYF.